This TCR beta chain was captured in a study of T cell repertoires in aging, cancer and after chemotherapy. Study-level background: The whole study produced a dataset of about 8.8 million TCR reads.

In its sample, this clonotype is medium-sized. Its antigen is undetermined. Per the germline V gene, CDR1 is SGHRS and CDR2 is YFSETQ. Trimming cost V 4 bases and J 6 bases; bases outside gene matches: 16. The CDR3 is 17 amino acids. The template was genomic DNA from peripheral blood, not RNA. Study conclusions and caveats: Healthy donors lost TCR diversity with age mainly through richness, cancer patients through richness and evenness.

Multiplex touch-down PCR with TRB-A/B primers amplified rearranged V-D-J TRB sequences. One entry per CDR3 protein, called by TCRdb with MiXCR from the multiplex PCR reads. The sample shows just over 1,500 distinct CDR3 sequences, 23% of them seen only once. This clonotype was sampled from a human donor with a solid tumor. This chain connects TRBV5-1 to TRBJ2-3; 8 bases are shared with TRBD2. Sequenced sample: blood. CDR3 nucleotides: TGCGCCAGCAGCCGGGGGGCAACTAGCGGTAACCGCGATACGCAGTATTTT. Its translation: CASSRGATSGNRDTQYF.